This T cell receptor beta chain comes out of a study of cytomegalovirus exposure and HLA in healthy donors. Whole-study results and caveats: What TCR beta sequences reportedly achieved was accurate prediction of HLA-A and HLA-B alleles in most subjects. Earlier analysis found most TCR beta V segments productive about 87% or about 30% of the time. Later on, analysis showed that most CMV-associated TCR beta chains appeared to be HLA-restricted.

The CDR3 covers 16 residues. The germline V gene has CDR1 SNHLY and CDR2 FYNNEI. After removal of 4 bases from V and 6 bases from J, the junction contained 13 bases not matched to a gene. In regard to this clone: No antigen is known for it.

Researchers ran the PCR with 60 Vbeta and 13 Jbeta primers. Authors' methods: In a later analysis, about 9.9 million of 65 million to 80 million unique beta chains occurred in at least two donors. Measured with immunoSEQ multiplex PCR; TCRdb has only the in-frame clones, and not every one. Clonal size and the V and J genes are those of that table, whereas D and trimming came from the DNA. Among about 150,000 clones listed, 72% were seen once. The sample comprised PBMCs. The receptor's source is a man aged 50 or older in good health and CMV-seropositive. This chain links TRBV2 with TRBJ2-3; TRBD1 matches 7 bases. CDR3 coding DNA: TGTGCCAGCAGTGCGGAGGACAGGATCCCCCCCGATACGCAGTATTTT. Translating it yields CASSAEDRIPPDTQYF. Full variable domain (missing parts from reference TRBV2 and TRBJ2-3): EPEVTQTPSHQVTQMGQEVILRCVPISNHLYFYWYRQILGQKVEFLVSFYNNEISEKSEIFDDQFSVERPDGSNFTLKIRSTKLEDSAMYFCASSAEDRIPPDTQYFGPGTRLTVL.